One and the same sample provided the 8 T cell receptor beta chains below, sequenced in a study of T cell repertoires in cytomegalovirus infection. TCRdb itself ran the reads through MiXCR, one entry per CDR3 protein. Among 110,000 to 150,000 distinct CDR3 sequences listed, about 6.1% were seen once. Sequences were obtained from PBMCs. Receptors were obtained from a human donor in good health (CMV status not recorded). Some clones in this sample may be carry-over from other donors' samples.

This clonotype was picked up many times. The J gene is TRBJ1-5, the V gene TRBV29-1, with D uncertain. Germline assignment: CDR1 SQVTM and CDR2 ANQGSEA. This CDR3 is built from 13 residues. The V end was cut by 4 bases, the J end by 7 bases, with 14 bases between. The CDR3 spells CSVVVGLDQPQHF. The CDR3, as DNA: TGCAGCGTTGTGGTCGGTCTCGACCAGCCCCAGCATTTT.

This clonotype has at least ten counts. The chain employs TRBV6-1 and TRBJ2-7; no clear D. CDR3 length: 13 residues. Germline CDR1 and CDR2: MNHNS and SASEGT. The ends were cut back, 2 bases at V and 3 bases at J, with 8 bases in the middle. This CDR3 is CASSEMSIYEQYF. CDR3 bases: TGTGCCAGCAGTGAAATGAGCATCTACGAGCAGTACTTC.

This chain joins TRBV29-1 and TRBJ1-2, with a tentative D call TRBD1 (6 bases). The germline CDR1 and CDR2 sequences are SQVTM and ANQGSEA. CDR3 length: 15 amino acids. With 0 bases removed from V and 6 bases from J, the gap between germline ends came to 17 bases. CDR3 coding DNA: TGCAGCGTTGAAGATCCAGGGGCGTCCTGGAATGGCTACACCTTC. This gives the protein CSVEDPGASWNGYTF.

This chain connects TRBV15 to TRBJ1-1, with D uncertain. This CDR3 has 12 residues. The V and J ends lost 5 bases and 7 bases respectively, with 11 bases between them. CDR1 is LNHNV and CDR2 is YYDKDF in the germline V gene (reference sequence). CDR3 sequence: CATSPHRGEAFF. The CDR3 coding sequence is TGTGCCACCAGCCCCCACCGGGGTGAAGCTTTCTTT.

At least ten counts were recorded for this clonotype. V and J are TRBV7-2 and TRBJ2-7; D is possibly TRBD2 (7 bases). Trimming shortened V by 8 bases and J by 2 bases, and 13 bases separated the two germline ends. Germline lookup yields CDR1 SGHTA and CDR2 FQGNSA. This CDR3 is built from 13 residues. In DNA form, the CDR3 reads TGTGCCAGCTCAAGGGGGGGTACCTACGAGCAGTACTTC. Its translation is CASSRGGTYEQYF.

This clonotype was recorded at least ten times. The genes are TRBV28 and TRBJ1-5; TRBD1 matches at 10 bases. Germline loops: CDR1 MDHEN, CDR2 SYDVKM. The CDR3 has 16 amino acids. Germline trimming cut 4 bases from V and 0 bases from J; bases unmatched to any gene: 3. CDR3 DNA sequence: TGTGCCAGCAGTTCGACAGGGGGCTATAGCAATCAGCCCCAGCATTTT. Translating it yields CASSSTGGYSNQPQHF.

This clonotype was recorded many times. CDR3 amino acids: CASSNSGGAGNEQFF. CDR3 bases: TGTGCCAGTAGCAATAGCGGGGGGGCGGGGAATGAGCAGTTCTTC. J is TRBJ2-1 and V is TRBV19, with TRBD2 matching 11 bases. The CDR3 covers 15 residues. In germline, CDR1 is LNHDA, CDR2 SQIVND (reference sequence). V trimming: 6 bases; J trimming: 7 bases; junction bases outside the gene matches: 8.

The table lists this clonotype with a few counts. The chain couples TRBV2 to TRBJ2-1, with unresolved D. The V and J ends lost 1 base and 5 bases respectively, with 9 bases between them. Germline V gives CDR1 SNHLY, CDR2 FYNNEI. The CDR3 is 14 amino acids. The CDR3 protein is CASSEGVANNEQFF. CDR3 nucleotides: TGTGCCAGCAGTGAAGGGGTAGCCAACAATGAGCAGTTCTTC.